This T cell receptor beta chain was captured in a study of shared clonotypes between healthy human individuals. The CDR3 totals 12 residues. The germline V and J ends were trimmed by 7 bases and 6 bases, with 11 bases remaining between them. CDR1 is SGHKS, CDR2 YYEKEE, per germline (reference sequence). Method: immunoSEQ multiplex PCR; TCRdb's copy keeps in-frame clones and lacks some. The data contain roughly 2 million clones, approximately 94% of them singletons. Healthy adults negative for HIV, lacking recent acute infections or vaccinations, served as donors. V usage is TRBV5-5 and J usage is TRBJ1-5; no reliable D call. This sequence originates from a man aged 18 to 30 in good health. The sample was naive CD4+ T cells sorted from blood. Subset defined: CD45RA+ positively selected. CDR3 sequence: CASHKIGQPQHF. The DNA for the CDR3 is TGTGCCAGCCATAAAATCGGTCAGCCCCAGCATTTT.